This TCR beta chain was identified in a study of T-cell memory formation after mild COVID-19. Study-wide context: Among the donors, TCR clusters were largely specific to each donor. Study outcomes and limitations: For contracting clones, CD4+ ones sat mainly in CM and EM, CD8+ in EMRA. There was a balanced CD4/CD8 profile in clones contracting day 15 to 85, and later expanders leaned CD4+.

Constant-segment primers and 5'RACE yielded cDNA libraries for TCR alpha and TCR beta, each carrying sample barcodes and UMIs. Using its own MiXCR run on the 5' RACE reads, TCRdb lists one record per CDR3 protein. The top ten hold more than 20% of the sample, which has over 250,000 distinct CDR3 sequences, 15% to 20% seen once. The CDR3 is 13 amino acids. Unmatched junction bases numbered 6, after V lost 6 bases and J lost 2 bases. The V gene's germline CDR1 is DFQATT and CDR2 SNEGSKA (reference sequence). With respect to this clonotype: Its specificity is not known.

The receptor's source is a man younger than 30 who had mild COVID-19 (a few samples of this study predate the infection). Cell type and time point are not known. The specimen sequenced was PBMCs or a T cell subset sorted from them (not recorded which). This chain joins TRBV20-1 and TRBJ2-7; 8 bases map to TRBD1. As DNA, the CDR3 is TGCAGTGCCCACGGACAGGGTGCCTACGAGCAGTACTTC. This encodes CSAHGQGAYEQYF.